Each of the 21 T cell receptor beta chains below was sequenced from the same sample in a study of blood T cell repertoires in COVID-19. Produced via immunoSEQ multiplex PCR; TCRdb's table is partial and in-frame only. The sample holds some 250,000 clones; roughly 86% are singletons and the top ten take 3.3%. Sequencing input: PBMCs or T cells enriched from blood (not recorded which). Receptors were obtained from a woman aged 40 to 50 with acute COVID-19.

The rearrangement links TRBV7-3 to TRBJ2-5, with D possibly matching TRBD1 (5 bases). CDR1 is SGHTA and CDR2 is FQGTGA in the germline V gene. The CDR3 is made up of 15 amino acids. Deletions cut 8 bases from V and 0 bases from J, with 16 bases between. The CDR3 loop reads CASALTERYQETQYF. CDR3 nucleotides: TGTGCCAGCGCGTTGACAGAAAGGTACCAAGAGACCCAGTACTTC.

The chain joins TRBV5-4 to TRBJ2-4, with 7 bases lining up with TRBD1. V lost 3 bases, J lost 0 bases, and 12 bases stayed unmatched. Per germline, CDR1 SGHNT and CDR2 YYREEE (reference sequence). The CDR3 extends over 18 amino acids. CDR3 sequence: CASSSPGQSPIAKNIQYF. The CDR3 region has the DNA TGTGCCAGCAGCTCCCCGGGACAGAGTCCGATAGCCAAAAACATTCAGTACTTC.

The V call is TRBV6-5, the J call TRBJ1-2; a possible D gene is TRBD1 (6 bases). Germline CDR1 and CDR2: MNHEY and SVGAGI. The germline V and J ends were trimmed by 6 bases and 5 bases, with 16 bases remaining between them. This CDR3 comprises 14 residues. CDR3 DNA sequence: TGTGCCAGCAGAACTACAGGGCGTTTTTATGGCTACACCTTC. Translated, it gives CASRTTGRFYGYTF.

The chain carries TRBV19 and TRBJ1-5; tentatively, D is TRBD1 (5 bases). The CDR3 runs to 15 residues. Per germline, CDR1 LNHDA and CDR2 SQIVND (reference sequence). V gave up 5 bases and J gave up 3 bases, with 14 bases separating them. The CDR3 here is CASSLGAGFNQPQHF. CDR3 nucleotides: TGTGCCAGTAGTCTTGGGGCAGGGTTCAATCAGCCCCAGCATTTT.

The V gene is TRBV11-2, the J gene TRBJ2-7; D not certain. The CDR3 runs 13 residues. Trimming shortened V by 2 bases and J by 4 bases, and 9 bases separated the two germline ends. In germline, CDR1 is SGHAT, CDR2 FQNNGV. DNA of the CDR3: TGTGCCAGCAGCTTATCTACCGAATACGAGCAGTACTTC. It is translated as CASSLSTEYEQYF.

V usage is TRBV7-2 and J usage is TRBJ1-1, with no clear D. The CDR3 is 13 residues long. The ends were cut back, 2 bases at V and 5 bases at J, with 9 bases in the middle. The germline V gene has CDR1 SGHTA and CDR2 FQGNSA. CDR3 nucleotide sequence: TGTGCCAGCAGCTTATTAAGGAGAACTGAAGCTTTCTTT. This codes for CASSLLRRTEAFF.

This rearrangement joins TRBV15 to TRBJ2-6, with 9 bases identical to TRBD1. CDR1 and CDR2 (germline): LNHNV, YYDKDF (reference sequence). The CDR3 consists of 17 residues. The trim removed 1 base at V and 2 bases at J, leaving 3 bases unmatched. For the CDR3, the DNA is TGTGCCACCAGCAGAGGAGGACAGGGGCCTGGGGCCAACGTCCTGACTTTC. Residues: CATSRGGQGPGANVLTF.

This clone has a single count. The chain recombines TRBV5-4 with TRBJ2-1; the D gene is possibly TRBD2 (5 bases). The CDR3 consists of 13 residues. Between the trimmed V and J ends, which lost 4 bases and 8 bases, there was a span of 13 bases. Per germline, CDR1 SGHNT and CDR2 YYREEE (reference sequence). The CDR3 DNA follows: TGTGCCAGCAGCACGGACTCCCTCGATGAGCAGTTCTTC. Translation: CASSTDSLDEQFF. Full variable domain (rest looked up from reference TRBV5-4 and TRBJ2-1): ETGVTQSPTHLIKTRGQQVTLRCSSQSGHNTVSWYQQALGQGPQFIFQYYREEENGRGNFPPRFSGLQFPNYSSELNVNALELDDSALYLCASSTDSLDEQFFGPGTRLTVL.

V is TRBV7-9 and J is TRBJ2-2; 10 bases are a match to TRBD2. CDR3 length equals 13 residues. Germline CDR1 and CDR2: SEHNR and FQNEAQ (reference sequence). Trimming took 4 bases from V and 8 from J; bases not matched to a gene: 1. This CDR3 is CASSSSGRGELFF. CDR3 DNA sequence: TGTGCCAGCAGCTCTAGCGGGAGAGGGGAGCTGTTTTTT.

J is TRBJ1-6 and V is TRBV3-1 (or the pseudogene TRBV3-2); weak D call: TRBD1 (5 bases). This CDR3 spans 13 amino acids. Between the trimmed V and J ends, which lost 4 bases and 7 bases, there was a span of 8 bases. Germline loops: CDR1 LGHDT, CDR2 YNNKEL (reference sequence). The CDR3 DNA follows: TGTGCCAGCAGCCGACAGCCAAATTCACCCCTCCACTTT. It codes for CASSRQPNSPLHF.

CDR3 protein: CASSEHSERDYGYTF. The CDR3 coding sequence is TGTGCCAGCAGTGAGCACTCCGAACGGGATTATGGCTACACCTTC. The chain links TRBV6-1 to TRBJ1-2; no firm D call. The CDR3 has 15 residues. Per the germline V gene, CDR1 is MNHNS and CDR2 is SASEGT. V gave up 3 bases and J gave up 5 bases, with 16 bases separating them.

The chain recombines TRBV18 with TRBJ2-7; 11 bases match TRBD1. CDR3 length: 18 residues. Germline V gives CDR1 KGHSH, CDR2 LQKENI. The V segment lost 4 bases and the J segment 2 bases; nucleotides outside the gene matches: 13. The DNA of the CDR3 is TGTGCCAGCTCACATGAGCGGACAGGGGGCGCCGGGGCCTACGAGCAGTACTTC. Residues: CASSHERTGGAGAYEQYF. Full variable domain (missing parts from reference TRBV18 and TRBJ2-7): NAGVMQNPRHLVRRRGQEARLRCSPMKGHSHVYWYRQLPEEGLKFMVYLQKENIIDESGMPKERFSAEFPKEGPSILRIQQVVRGDSAAYFCASSHERTGGAGAYEQYFGPGTRLTVT.

This clone was recorded only once. The rearrangement joins TRBV5-8 to TRBJ2-1; 7 nucleotides align to TRBD2. The V segment lost 0 bases and the J segment 7 bases; nucleotides outside the gene matches: 16. Germline assignment: CDR1 SGHTS and CDR2 YDEGEE. The CDR3 is made up of 18 amino acids. The CDR3 DNA reads as TGTGCCAGCAGCTTGGGTTCTCTAGCGGCTCCGGTGGGGAATGAGCAGTTCTTC. This codes for CASSLGSLAAPVGNEQFF.

The chain joins TRBV7-8 to TRBJ2-3, with D possibly being TRBD2 (12 bases). V was trimmed by 5 bases and J by 2 bases, leaving 32 bases between them. The CDR3 is 21 residues long. The V gene's germline CDR1 is SGHVS and CDR2 FQNEAQ. The CDR3 reads CASSTWTGGRLAGANTDTQYF. In DNA form, the CDR3 reads TGTGCCAGCAGCACCTGGACAGGGGGCCGACTAGCGGGAGCGAACACAGATACGCAGTATTTT.

This clone was observed a single time. The junction does not match germline at one end; this may be a read error. V gene TRBV14 combines with J gene TRBJ2-7, with D unclear. The CDR3 runs to 11 residues. Germline lookup yields CDR1 SGHDN and CDR2 FVKESK. CDR3 residues: CASSQGAFQDF. The CDR3 DNA reads as TGTGCCAGCAGCCAAGGGGCGTTTCAGGACTTC.

CDR3 nucleotides: TGTGCCACCAGCAGCCTTTGGGGGCAAAATCAGCCCCAGCATTTT. Amino acid sequence: CATSSLWGQNQPQHF. The chain uses TRBV15 and TRBJ1-5; D might be TRBD1 (6 bases). CDR1 is LNHNV, CDR2 YYDKDF, per germline (reference sequence). The CDR3 has 15 residues. V gave up 3 bases and J gave up 4 bases, with 13 bases separating them.

The chain has TRBV7-9 and TRBJ2-2; 7 bases align to TRBD2. V shed 0 bases, J shed 7 bases, and the junction held 11 bases outside the gene matches. CDR1 SEHNR and CDR2 FQNEAQ come from the germline V gene (reference sequence). This CDR3 region has 17 residues. In DNA form, the CDR3 reads TGTGCCAGCAGCTTAGCCCGAAGGGAGGGAGGGGTCGGGGAGCTGTTTTTT. This gives the protein CASSLARREGGVGELFF.

This chain joins TRBV19 and TRBJ1-2; tentative D call: TRBD1 (6 bases). Germline CDR1 and CDR2: LNHDA and SQIVND (reference sequence). V shed 7 bases and J shed 4 bases, with 13 bases lying between them. The CDR3 contains 13 residues. The CDR3 nucleotides are TGTGCCAGTAACATACAGGGAAGCTATGGCTACACCTTC. Amino acid sequence: CASNIQGSYGYTF.

CDR3 region: CASSQDSTTDTQYF. In nucleotides, the CDR3 is TGTGCCAGCAGCCAAGATTCGACAACAGATACGCAGTATTTT. V gene TRBV3-1 (or the pseudogene TRBV3-2) combines with J gene TRBJ2-3; D not certain. In germline, CDR1 is LGHDT, CDR2 YNNKEL (reference sequence). Trimming shortened V by 0 bases and J by 3 bases, and 7 bases separated the two germline ends. The CDR3 extends over 14 amino acids.

This sequence joins TRBV11-2 and TRBJ2-1; tentatively, D is TRBD2 (5 bases). Germline V gives CDR1 SGHAT, CDR2 FQNNGV. The CDR3 covers 13 residues. The V end was cut by 5 bases, the J end by 5 bases, with 10 bases between. This CDR3 is CASSPGLNNEQFF. CDR3 coding DNA: TGTGCCAGCAGCCCAGGACTCAACAATGAGCAGTTCTTC.

The chain links TRBV3-1 (or the pseudogene TRBV3-2) to TRBJ2-1; D possibly corresponds to TRBD1 (6 bases). Germline loops: CDR1 LGHDT, CDR2 YNNKEL (reference sequence). The V end lost 0 bases, the J end lost 4 bases, and 16 bases lay between the germline ends. This CDR3 region has 17 residues. CDR3 DNA: TGTGCCAGCAGCCAAGATGGGGGCGGCGGGTCATACAATGAGCAGTTCTTC. Translating it yields CASSQDGGGGSYNEQFF.